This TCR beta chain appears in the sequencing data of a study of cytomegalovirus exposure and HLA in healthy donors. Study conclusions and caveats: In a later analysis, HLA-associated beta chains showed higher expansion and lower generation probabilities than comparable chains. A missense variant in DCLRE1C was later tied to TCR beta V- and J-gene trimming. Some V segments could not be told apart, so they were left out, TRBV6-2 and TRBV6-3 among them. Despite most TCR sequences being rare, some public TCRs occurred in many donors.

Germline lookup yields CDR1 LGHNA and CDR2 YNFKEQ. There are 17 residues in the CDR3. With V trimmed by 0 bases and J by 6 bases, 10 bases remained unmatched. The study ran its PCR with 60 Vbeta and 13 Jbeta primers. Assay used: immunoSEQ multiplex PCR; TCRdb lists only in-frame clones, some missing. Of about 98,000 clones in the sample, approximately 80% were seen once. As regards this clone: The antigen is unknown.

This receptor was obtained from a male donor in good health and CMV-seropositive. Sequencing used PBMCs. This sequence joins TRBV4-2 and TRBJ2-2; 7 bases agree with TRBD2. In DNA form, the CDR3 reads TGTGCCAGCAGCCAAGAACAGGCGGGAGCGGCGGCCGGGGAGCTGTTTTTT. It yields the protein CASSQEQAGAAAGELFF.